This T cell receptor beta chain was recovered during a study of blood T cells in healthy people across ages. This clonotype has more than one count but fewer than ten. Primed by a sample-barcoded 5' primer and a J-beta primer mix, a second PCR proceeded for roughly 7 to 11 cycles. TCRdb re-called the 5' RACE reads with MiXCR, one entry per CDR3 protein. Among more than 700,000 distinct CDR3 sequences listed, more than 35% were seen once. The ends were cut back, 1 base at V and 0 bases at J, with 9 bases in the middle. The CDR3 covers 15 residues. Germline V CDR1 and CDR2: SGHDT, YYEEEE. This TCR was sampled from an elderly man in good health. V usage is TRBV5-6 and J usage is TRBJ2-3, with D unclear. The sequenced sample was blood. The chain's CDR3 is CASSLLGSSTDTQYF. As DNA, the CDR3 is TGTGCCAGCAGCTTGTTAGGCTCCAGCACAGATACGCAGTATTTT.